These 28 T cell receptor beta chains originate from one sample sequenced in a study of blood T cell repertoires in COVID-19. The table came from immunoSEQ multiplex PCR; TCRdb's copy has only in-frame clones and leaves some out. The data hold under 200,000 clones, with 70% to 90% observed a single time. The sample consisted of peripheral blood. Receptors originate from a man in his forties with active or convalescent COVID-19.

The chain carries TRBV11-2 and TRBJ2-7; D ambiguous. From germline, CDR1 is SGHAT and CDR2 FQNNGV. The CDR3 loop spans 12 amino acids. The germline V and J ends were trimmed by 4 bases and 1 base, with 5 bases remaining between them. The CDR3 bases are TGTGCCAGCAGCTCTCCGTCCTACGAGCAGTACTTC. It specifies CASSSPSYEQYF. Using reference TRBV11-2 and TRBJ2-7 for the parts outside the CDR3, the full variable domain is EAGVAQSPRYKIIEKRQSVAFWCNPISGHATLYWYQQILGQGPKLLIQFQNNGVVDDSQLPKDRFSAERLKGVDSTLKIQPAKLEDSAVYLCASSSPSYEQYFGPGTRLTVT.

A single count supports this clone. The chain recombines TRBV30 with TRBJ2-7, with TRBD1 as a possible D gene (5 bases). This CDR3 is 12 amino acids long. The germline V and J ends were trimmed by 1 base and 5 bases, with 9 bases remaining between them. Germline V lookup: CDR1 GTSNPN, CDR2 SVGIG (reference sequence). The CDR3 nucleotides are TGTGCCTGGAGTGCCCAAGGGGACGAGCAGTACTTC. Amino acid sequence: CAWSAQGDEQYF.

This clone was recorded only once. This rearrangement joins TRBV27 to TRBJ2-5; a possible D gene is TRBD2 (5 bases). Trimming shortened V by 11 bases and J by 4 bases, and 17 bases separated the two germline ends. Germline lookup yields CDR1 MNHEY and CDR2 SMNVEV (reference sequence). The CDR3 spans 13 residues. CDR3 bases: TGTGCCCTGAGAGGGAGTCCCCCAGAGACCCAGTACTTC. The encoded protein is CALRGSPPETQYF.

V and J are TRBV6-2 or TRBV6-3 and TRBJ2-1; the D is unclear. The CDR3 has 15 amino acids. CDR1 is MNHEY and CDR2 is SVGEGT in the germline V gene. Trimming removed 6 bases at V and 3 bases at J, with 15 bases between. The chain's CDR3 is CASSPDADYYNEQFF. CDR3 nucleotide sequence: TGTGCCAGCAGCCCCGACGCGGATTACTACAATGAGCAGTTCTTC.

The V and J genes are TRBV19 and TRBJ1-1, with 8 nucleotides matching TRBD1. Germline loops: CDR1 LNHDA, CDR2 SQIVND (reference sequence). Unmatched junction bases numbered 13, after V lost 2 bases and J lost 8 bases. The CDR3 runs to 16 residues. The CDR3 DNA follows: TGTGCCAGTAGTATAAGAGACAGGGGTGATTCCAGGGAAGCTTTCTTT. It translates to CASSIRDRGDSREAFF.

The gene calls are TRBV30 and TRBJ2-1; 10 bases map to TRBD1. CDR3 length: 15 amino acids. Trimming took 5 bases from V and 9 from J; bases not matched to a gene: 13. CDR1 GTSNPN and CDR2 SVGIG come from the germline V gene (reference sequence). CDR3 coding DNA: TGTGCCTGGCCCCTCCGGGACAGGGGATTCTGTGAGCAGTTCTTC. Encoded protein: CAWPLRDRGFCEQFF.

This chain links TRBV4-2 with TRBJ2-1; a possible D gene is TRBD2 (5 bases). Trimming cost V 1 base and J 2 bases, with 18 bases left between them. The germline CDR1 and CDR2 sequences are LGHNA and YNFKEQ. This CDR3 is built from 18 residues. The CDR3 DNA reads as TGTGCCAGCAGCCAAGCAACGGGGTCCCCTATTACCTACAATGAGCAGTTCTTC. Its translation: CASSQATGSPITYNEQFF.

The gene calls are TRBV19 and TRBJ2-5; 7 positions match TRBD1. CDR1 is LNHDA and CDR2 is SQIVND in the germline V gene (reference sequence). V gave up 5 bases and J gave up 5 bases; unmatched junction bases: 5. The CDR3 loop spans 13 amino acids. CDR3 loop: CASSDRVGETQYF. The CDR3 bases are TGTGCCAGTAGTGACAGGGTTGGGGAGACCCAGTACTTC.

The chain couples TRBV18 to TRBJ2-7; a possible D gene is TRBD2 (5 bases). The CDR3 contains 12 residues. From germline, CDR1 is KGHSH and CDR2 LQKENI. The V end was cut by 5 bases, the J end by 0 bases, with 5 bases between. The CDR3 sequence is CASSGSSYEQYF. The CDR3 DNA follows: TGTGCCAGCTCAGGGAGCTCCTACGAGCAGTACTTC. Variable domain in full (rest from reference TRBV18 and TRBJ2-7): NAGVMQNPRHLVRRRGQEARLRCSPMKGHSHVYWYRQLPEEGLKFMVYLQKENIIDESGMPKERFSAEFPKEGPSILRIQQVVRGDSAAYFCASSGSSYEQYFGPGTRLTVT.

The chain links TRBV4-1 to TRBJ1-1; D is possibly TRBD1 (6 bases). This CDR3 spans 15 amino acids. The ends were cut back, 0 bases at V and 7 bases at J, with 15 bases in the middle. The V gene's germline CDR1 is MGHRA and CDR2 YSYEKL. DNA for the CDR3: TGCGCCAGCAGCCAAGAGGCGCAGGGGTTGGGTGAAGCTTTCTTT. Its protein is CASSQEAQGLGEAFF.

This chain connects TRBV7-8 to TRBJ1-4, with D tentatively TRBD1 (6 bases). Germline V gene sequence: CDR1 SGHVS, CDR2 FQNEAQ. The V end was cut by 5 bases, the J end by 13 bases, with 14 bases between. The length of the CDR3 is 12 residues. The CDR3 loop is CASSPGGGGLFF. The CDR3, as DNA: TGTGCCAGCAGCCCGGGAGGGGGTGGACTGTTTTTT. The full variable domain, completed using reference TRBV7-8 and TRBJ1-4, is GAGVSQSPRYKVAKRGQDVALRCDPISGHVSLFWYQQALGQGPEFLTYFQNEAQLDKSGLPSDRFFAERPEGSVSTLKIQRTQQEDSAVYLCASSPGGGGLFFGSGTQLSVL.

The V gene is TRBV10-3, the J gene TRBJ1-6; D is undetermined. This CDR3 comprises 15 residues. V shed 3 bases and J shed 7 bases, with 13 bases lying between them. Germline CDR1 reads ENHRY; CDR2 reads SYGVKD. CDR3 nucleotides: TGTGCCATCAGTGACTCGTTGGGCTCGAATTCACCCCTCCACTTT. Protein: CAISDSLGSNSPLHF.

The chain has TRBV29-1 and TRBJ2-3; TRBD1 matches 8 bases. Unmatched junction bases numbered 8, after V lost 7 bases and J lost 2 bases. This CDR3 region has 14 residues. The germline V gene encodes CDR1 SQVTM and CDR2 ANQGSEA. The CDR3 DNA is TGCAGCGGTAAACCGGGACAGGTCACAGATACGCAGTATTTT. This codes for CSGKPGQVTDTQYF.

Worth noting for this clone: One end of the junction does not line up with germline, which may come from a read error. The V call is TRBV13, the J call TRBJ2-7; 9 bases are shared with TRBD2. This CDR3 has 15 amino acids. Germline-derived CDR1 and CDR2 are PRHDT and FYEKMQ (reference sequence). The CDR3 loop reads CASSLGPGLADEQYF. The CDR3 DNA is TGTGCCAGCAGCCTAGGTCCGGGACTAGCCGACGAGCAGTACTTC.

The rearrangement links TRBV7-9 to TRBJ1-2; 8 bases are shared with TRBD1. CDR1 and CDR2 (germline): SEHNR, FQNEAQ (reference sequence). The CDR3 has 13 amino acids. V lost 5 bases, J lost 4 bases, and 3 bases stayed unmatched. The CDR3 DNA reads as TGTGCCAGCAGCCCCGACAGGGGCTATGGCTACACCTTC. It encodes CASSPDRGYGYTF.

This chain uses TRBV25-1 with TRBJ1-2, with D unclear. The V end was cut by 4 bases, the J end by 7 bases, with 10 bases between. Germline V lookup: CDR1 MGHDK, CDR2 SYGVNS. The CDR3 contains 12 residues. The CDR3 coding sequence is TGTGCCAGCAGTGCTCGACAAGGTGGCTACACCTTC. Its protein is CASSARQGGYTF.

The rearrangement uses TRBV6-1 and TRBJ1-6; 9 nucleotides agree with TRBD1. The germline gives CDR1 MNHNS, CDR2 SASEGT. J lost 7 bases, V lost 4 bases, and 11 bases had no gene match. CDR3 size: 17 residues. The CDR3 DNA is TGTGCCAGCAGTGCCACATTAGGGACAGGGCTAAATTCACCCCTCCACTTT. Translation gives CASSATLGTGLNSPLHF.

This chain links TRBV27 with TRBJ2-7; a possible D gene is TRBD2 (6 bases). Germline-derived CDR1 and CDR2 are MNHEY and SMNVEV (reference sequence). The CDR3 has 16 residues. V lost 7 bases to trimming and J lost 2 bases, with 21 bases between them. Here the CDR3 DNA reads TGTGCCAGCAAGTCCCTCCTTGCGGGGAATCCCTACGAGCAGTACTTC. Encoded protein: CASKSLLAGNPYEQYF.

The chain links TRBV5-6 to TRBJ1-2, with a weak D call TRBD1 (5 bases). Germline CDR1 and CDR2: SGHDT and YYEEEE. The CDR3 totals 12 residues. V was clipped by 4 bases and J by 8 bases, with 12 bases between them. The CDR3 sequence is CASSAQGYGYTF. The CDR3 DNA follows: TGTGCCAGCAGCGCCCAGGGTTACGGCTACACCTTC.

The chain has TRBV11-2 and TRBJ1-3; 9 positions agree with TRBD1. This CDR3 is 16 amino acids long. Trimming cost V 4 bases and J 2 bases; bases outside gene matches: 6. Germline values: CDR1 SGHAT, CDR2 FQNNGV. For the CDR3, the DNA is TGTGCCAGCAGCTCCGGGACAGGGACCCCTGGAAACACCATATATTTT. It translates to CASSSGTGTPGNTIYF.

The rearrangement joins TRBV27 to TRBJ1-2, with 8 bases identical to TRBD1. The V gene's germline CDR1 is MNHEY and CDR2 SMNVEV (reference sequence). The V segment lost 3 bases and the J segment 5 bases; nucleotides outside the gene matches: 8. The CDR3 is 15 amino acids. The CDR3 loop is CASSFGQGARYGYTF. The CDR3 region has the DNA TGTGCCAGCAGTTTTGGGCAGGGGGCAAGATATGGCTACACCTTC.

This clone was recorded once. The chain uses TRBV5-6 and TRBJ1-2; D might be TRBD1 (6 bases). With 1 base removed from V and 5 bases from J, the gap between germline ends came to 12 bases. CDR3 length: 14 residues. Germline CDR1 reads SGHDT; CDR2 reads YYEEEE. As DNA, the CDR3 is TGTGCCAGCAGCTTGTCACAGGGACCTTATGGCTACACCTTC. Its protein is CASSLSQGPYGYTF. The full variable domain, completed using reference TRBV5-6 and TRBJ1-2, is DAGVTQSPTHLIKTRGQQVTLRCSPKSGHDTVSWYQQALGQGPQFIFQYYEEEERQRGNFPDRFSGHQFPNYSSELNVNALLLGDSALYLCASSLSQGPYGYTFGSGTRLTVV.

The chain couples TRBV7-6 to TRBJ2-3; 10 nucleotides align to TRBD1. Germline CDR1 and CDR2: SGHVS and FNYEAQ. CDR3 size: 16 residues. The junction had 5 bases not matched to a gene; V was cut back by 0 bases and J by 5 bases. DNA of the CDR3: TGTGCCAGCAGCTTAGCGGGACAGGGGTGGATAGATACGCAGTATTTT. Its protein is CASSLAGQGWIDTQYF.

The chain couples TRBV2 to TRBJ2-7; the match to TRBD1 covers 9 bases. The CDR3 contains 16 residues. V was clipped by 2 bases and J by 5 bases; unmatched bases: 10. CDR1 is SNHLY, CDR2 FYNNEI, per germline. The CDR3 DNA sequence: TGTGCCAGCAGTGAACTGACAGGGGGACGTCGGAACGAGCAGTACTTC. The encoded protein is CASSELTGGRRNEQYF.

The gene calls are TRBV7-2 and TRBJ2-7; D call uncertain. V was clipped by 1 base and J by 0 bases, with 13 bases between them. From germline, CDR1 is SGHTA and CDR2 FQGNSA. This CDR3 is built from 16 residues. CDR3 nucleotide sequence: TGTGCCAGCAGCTTAGGCGGTGTGGAGAGCTCCTACGAGCAGTACTTC. Protein product: CASSLGGVESSYEQYF.

The V gene is TRBV24-1, the J gene TRBJ2-5; 11 bases match TRBD1. With V trimmed by 3 bases and J by 1 base, 3 bases remained unmatched. This CDR3 has 16 amino acids. The germline CDR1 and CDR2 sequences are KGHDR and SFDVKD. The CDR3 DNA reads TGTGCCACCAGTGATATCGGGACAGGGGGCCAAGAGACCCAGTACTTC. Translated, it gives CATSDIGTGGQETQYF.

The rearrangement links TRBV9 to TRBJ1-1; D is uncertain. CDR1 is SGDLS, CDR2 YYNGEE, per germline. There are 13 residues in the CDR3. Trimming stripped 3 bases from V and 7 bases from J, with 13 bases between. As DNA, the CDR3 is TGTGCCAGCAGCGGGGAGGCGGGCCATGAAGCTTTCTTT. The encoded protein is CASSGEAGHEAFF. The full variable domain, rest sourced from reference TRBV9 and TRBJ1-1, is DSGVTQTPKHLITATGQRVTLRCSPRSGDLSVYWYQQSLDQGLQFLIQYYNGEERAKGNILERFSAQQFPDLHSELNLSSLELGDSALYFCASSGEAGHEAFFGQGTRLTVV.

The J gene is TRBJ2-7, the V gene TRBV5-1; 13 bases line up with TRBD2. This CDR3 is 15 amino acids long. Per germline, CDR1 SGHRS and CDR2 YFSETQ. The junction had 5 bases not matched to a gene; V was cut back by 3 bases and J by 5 bases. CDR3 sequence: CASSSLAGGPDEQYF. For the CDR3, the DNA is TGCGCCAGCAGCTCACTAGCGGGGGGGCCCGACGAGCAGTACTTC.